The rows below give T cell receptor beta chains drawn from one sample of a study of blood T cell repertoires in COVID-19. The repertoire was sequenced with immunoSEQ multiplex PCR; TCRdb's copy has only in-frame clones and lacks some. This table has about 230,000 clones, 84% appearing once. Sequenced sample: peripheral blood. Receptors were obtained from a man in his fifties with active or convalescent COVID-19. The CDR3 runs from the conserved cysteine through the conserved F or W. D genes are given only for firm matches. Clone size appears in some rows only: once, few, many, or a class for an expanded clone.

len | abundance | j_gene | v_gene | d_gene | CDR3nt | CDR3aa
15 | - | TRBJ1-2 | TRBV6-5 | - | TGTGCCAGCTCCCAATACCAACAGGACCGCTATGGCTACACCTTC | CASSQYQQDRYGYTF
19 | once | TRBJ2-7 | TRBV11-2 | TRBD2 | TGTGCCAGCAGCCCGTACCCGGGACTAGCGGGGGGTTCCACCTACGAGCAGTACTTC | CASSPYPGLAGGSTYEQYF
14 | - | TRBJ2-7 | TRBV7-6 | - | TGTGCCAGCAGCTTAATTGGCGAGGCCTACGAGCAGTACTTC | CASSLIGEAYEQYF
13 | - | TRBJ1-1 | TRBV3-1/TRBV3-2 | - | TGTGCCAGCAGCCCTACCACAGGGTATGAAGCTTTCTTT | CASSPTTGYEAFF
15 | few | TRBJ1-6 | TRBV9 | - | TGTGCCAGCAGCGTAGCGGGCTCCTATAATTCACCCCTCCACTTT | CASSVAGSYNSPLHF
13 | - | TRBJ1-1 | TRBV14 | - | TGTGCCAGCAGCAATCACCCAGGTTCTGAAGCTTTCTTT | CASSNHPGSEAFF
16 | - | TRBJ2-3 | TRBV3-1/TRBV3-2 | TRBD2 | TGTGCCAGCAGCCAAGGAACTAGCGGGGGCCCAGATACGCAGTATTTT | CASSQGTSGGPDTQYF
11 | - | TRBJ2-5 | TRBV6-2/TRBV6-3 | - | TGTGCCAGCAGCCAGGGGGAGACCCAGTACTTC | CASSQGETQYF
16 | - | TRBJ1-6 | TRBV6-6 | - | TGTGCCAGCACCCGGGACACGCGCTCCTATAATTCACCCCTCCACTTT | CASTRDTRSYNSPLHF
11 | few | TRBJ1-2 | TRBV20-1 | - | TGCAGTGCTCAAGCTGGTTATGGCTACACCTTC | CSAQAGYGYTF
13 | - | TRBJ1-4 | TRBV6-5 | - | TGTGCCAGCAGGGCAGGGTTTAATGAAAAACTGTTTTTT | CASRAGFNEKLFF
14 | once | TRBJ2-7 | TRBV9 | - | TGTGCCAGCAGTTCAACTGCGGGCTTTTACGAGCAGTACTTC | CASSSTAGFYEQYF
10 | - | TRBJ1-1 | TRBV12-3/TRBV12-4 | - | TGTGCCAGCACAGGGACTGAAGCTTTCTTT | CASTGTEAFF
12 | - | TRBJ2-5 | TRBV5-1 | - | TGCGCCAGCAGCCAGCCCGGGTCCGCGGCGAACTTC | CASSQPGSAANF
14 | - | TRBJ2-7 | TRBV11-3 | - | TGTGCCAGCAGCTTAGGCCCACAGGCGTACGAGCAGTACTTC | CASSLGPQAYEQYF